This T cell receptor (beta chain) originates from a study of technical replicates of blood from a handful of donors. The CDR3 has 12 residues. The germline V gene has CDR1 GTSNPN and CDR2 SVGIG (reference sequence). The V gene lost 5 bases and the J gene lost 6 bases, with 14 bases spanning the gap. Here immunoSEQ multiplex PCR was the method, and the copy in TCRdb shows in-frame clones only, minus some. The sample records fewer than 90,000 clones, around 94% being singletons. The V call is TRBV30, the J call TRBJ2-7, with a possible D match to TRBD1 (6 bases). Sequencing input: T cells isolated from PBMCs. This TCR was recovered from a human donor in good health. CDR3 protein: CAWAGDTGEQYF. CDR3 in DNA: TGTGCCTGGGCAGGGGACACCGGCGAGCAGTACTTC. The complete variable domain, with remaining parts taken from reference TRBV30 and TRBJ2-7, reads SQTIHQWPATLVQPVGSPLSLECTVEGTSNPNLYWYRQAAGRGLQLLFYSVGIGQISSEVPQNLSASRPQDRQFILSSKKLLLSDSGFYLCAWAGDTGEQYFGPGTRLTVT.